This TCR beta chain was recorded in a study of T-cell reconstitution after alpha-beta-depleted transplantation in children. Study-wide results and limits: Surviving recipient T cells and thymic progenitors produced the high day-60 TCRbeta diversity seen in some patients. It was reported that alpha-beta T cells came from several hundred expanded graft clones (about two months after transplant). Counts and diversity of T cells one year after transplant came mostly from newly produced T cells.

This clonotype has at least ten counts. Its antigen remains unknown. V was clipped by 5 bases and J by 7 bases, with 21 bases between them. Looked up from germline, CDR1 is DFQATT and CDR2 is SNEGSKA (reference sequence). The CDR3 runs to 14 residues. It was with unique molecular identifiers that the TCRbeta library was prepared. In TCRdb, the PCR reads were re-called with MiXCR into one record per CDR3 protein. Counted here are about 440,000 distinct CDR3 sequences, roughly 43% occurring once; the ten biggest clones make up about 30%. This receptor was taken from a girl aged 2 to 9 with aplastic anemia, due to receive a stem cell transplant. This sample comprised PBMCs, obtained before TCRalphabeta/CD19-depleted stem cell transplant. The chain uses TRBV20-1 and TRBJ2-7; D unresolved. As DNA, the CDR3 is TGCAGTGCTTTGCGCGGCAGTTCTACTACGGAGCAGTACTTC. It yields the protein CSALRGSSTTEQYF.